The clone carrying this TCR beta chain was counted between two and nine times. The sample is drawn from a study of blood T cell repertoires in COVID-19. About the research overall: The study drew acute and convalescent COVID-19 samples from the United States, Italy and Spain. The analysed material was cDNA or gDNA that came from T cells, B-cell-depleted T cells, or PBMCs.

The germline gives CDR1 SGDLS, CDR2 YYNGEE. The V gene end was trimmed by 4 bases and the J gene end by 4 bases; junction bases not matched to a gene: 10. This CDR3 has 16 amino acids. Original analysis: How many nucleated cells were present was estimated from reference gene primer amplification. Repertoires were generated with immunoSEQ multiplex PCR, while TCRdb's copy carries only in-frame clones and drops some. The V and J calls and clone size are taken from that table; D and trimming were inferred from the DNA. The sample holds about 58,000 clones, about 83% seen once. The source of this sequence is a man aged 40-50 years with active COVID-19. The gene calls are TRBV9 and TRBJ2-7; TRBD2 agrees at 11 bases. Sequenced sample: peripheral blood. The DNA for the CDR3 is TGTGCCAGCAGCCCGAATTCCGGGACTAGCGGATACGAGCAGTACTTC. It is translated as CASSPNSGTSGYEQYF.